Following are 18 T cell receptor beta chains from one sample sequenced in a study of tumor-infiltrating lymphocytes in primary liver carcinoma. Taking about 18-31 mg of unsorted bulk tissue, the authors co-extracted RNA and DNA. The researchers produced TCR beta cDNA from around 0.5 ug total RNA with a constant-region primer. The TCR beta library was amplified through three nested multiplex PCR rounds in a modified ARM-PCR procedure. TRBV1-TRBV30 forward primers paired with a C-beta reverse primer drove the first two PCR rounds, 10 cycles each. A single record per CDR3 protein comes from TCRdb applying MiXCR to the multiplex PCR reads. The sample includes roughly 25,000 distinct CDR3 sequences, approximately 80% of them seen just once. The sample was liver tumor tissue from sampling region 5. Subset: tumor region T5, tumor centre. All receptors come from a woman in her 30s with primary liver carcinoma and hepatitis B virus infection.

As concerns this clonotype: At one end, the junction sequence differs from germline, possibly due to a read error. The chain is built from TRBV14 and TRBJ1-3; no clear D gene. CDR3 length: 15 residues. Germline V gene sequence: CDR1 SGHDN, CDR2 FVKESK. The CDR3 sequence is CASSGIGVSGNTIYF. The CDR3 DNA sequence: TGTGCCAGTAGTGGGATTGGGGTCTCTGGGAACACCATATATTTT.

Regarding this clonotype: In this CDR3 the conserved last residue, phenylalanine or tryptophan, is missing, so a read error is likely. The DNA is omitted, as the CDR3 cannot be located on it reliably, and the CDR3 follows TCRdb's listing. The V call is TRBV12-3 or TRBV12-4, the J call TRBJ2-7; the D segment call TRBD1 is taken from the table without a DNA check. The CDR3 is 12 amino acids long, termini counted. The CDR3 loop reads CASSLRVGEQHL.

Of note for this clonotype: One junction end does not reproduce the germline sequence, and a read error may be involved. V and J are TRBV12-3 or TRBV12-4 and TRBJ1-5; D might be TRBD1 (6 bases). This CDR3 has 14 residues. In DNA form, the CDR3 reads TGTGTCAGCAGCCCAACAGGGTTTACCCAGCACCAGCATTTT. It encodes CVSSPTGFTQHQHF.

Note on this clonotype: The junction and the germline gene differ at one end; a read error may be behind it. This chain links TRBV9 with TRBJ1-1; tentatively, D is TRBD1 (5 bases). Germline CDR1 is SGDLS and CDR2 is YYNGEE. The CDR3 length is 15 residues. CDR3 DNA: TGTGCCAGTAGCGTAGGCGGGGCTTGGGGCACTGAAACTTTCTTT. It codes for CASSVGGAWGTETFF. Supplemented by reference TRBV9 and TRBJ1-1, the full variable domain reads DSGVTQTPKHLITATGQRVTLRCSPRSGDLSVYWYQQSLDQGLQFLIQYYNGEERAKGNILERFSAQQFPDLHSELNLSSLELGDSALYFCASSVGGAWGTETFFGQGTRLTVV.

This clonotype was detected only once. At one end, the junction sequence differs from germline, possibly due to a read error. This chain links TRBV6-1 with TRBJ2-2; 9 positions match TRBD2. The CDR3 has 18 residues. Germline values: CDR1 MNHNS, CDR2 SASEGT. CDR3 amino acids: CASSEALAGGVNTEELFF. As DNA, the CDR3 is TGTGCCAGCAGTGAAGCACTGGCGGGAGGGGTGAACACCGAGGAGCTGTTTTTT.

A remark on this clonotype: A much more abundant neighbour one base away suggests this may be a read error. The CDR3 region is CASNAKDTQYF. The CDR3 region has the DNA TGTGCCAGCAACGCGAAAGATACGCAGTATTTT. The gene calls are TRBV16 and TRBJ2-3; no reliable D call. V gave up 7 bases and J gave up 5 bases, with 7 bases separating them. The V gene's germline CDR1 is KGHSY and CDR2 FQNENV. This CDR3 is 11 amino acids long.

V is TRBV24-1 and J is TRBJ2-5, with D tentatively TRBD1 or TRBD2 (5 bases each). The germline V gene has CDR1 KGHDR and CDR2 SFDVKD. This CDR3 has 16 amino acids. The V end was cut by 1 base, the J end by 9 bases, with 20 bases between. The CDR3 sequence: CATSDFGSSTQEAQYF. In nucleotides, the CDR3 is TGTGCCACCAGTGATTTTGGGTCGAGCACACAGGAGGCCCAGTACTTC.

A word on this clonotype: One end of the junction does not line up with germline, which may come from a read error. This chain connects TRBV5-5 to TRBJ2-2; unclear D gene. CDR3 length equals 13 residues. The germline V gene has CDR1 SGHKS and CDR2 YYEKEE (reference sequence). The CDR3 region is CDSSLAGTGELFF. The DNA for the CDR3 is TGTGACAGCAGCTTGGCAGGCACCGGGGAGCTGTTTTTT.

The chain couples TRBV28 to TRBJ2-7; 8 bases are a match to TRBD2. The CDR3 covers 16 residues. From germline, CDR1 is MDHEN and CDR2 SYDVKM. The V segment lost 8 bases and the J segment 2 bases; nucleotides outside the gene matches: 14. The CDR3 is CASCSPHEGLAYEQYF. DNA for the CDR3: TGTGCCAGCTGTTCACCTCACGAGGGACTAGCCTACGAGCAGTACTTC.

Concerning this clonotype itself: This may be a read error, as it is one base from a much larger clone. The rearrangement joins TRBV7-2 to TRBJ2-3, with 8 bases aligning to TRBD2. The CDR3 covers 15 residues. Germline CDR1 reads SGHTA; CDR2 reads FQGNSA. The CDR3 sequence: CPSSSRGGSTDTQYF. In DNA, the CDR3 is TGTCCCAGCAGTTCCCGGGGGGGAAGCACAGATACGCAGTATTTT.

To note about this clonotype: Mismatch with germline at one junction end may stem from a read error. In DNA, the CDR3 is TGTCGCTGTAGACTAGACCAAGAGACCCAGTACTTC. This gives the protein CRCRLDQETQYF. The chain has TRBV29-1 and TRBJ2-5; possibly TRBD2 for D (6 bases). This CDR3 spans 12 amino acids. Looked up from germline, CDR1 is SQVTM and CDR2 is ANQGSEA.

This clonotype was counted a few times. The CDR3 end shows no conserved phenylalanine or tryptophan, and so a read error is likely. The DNA is left out, because the CDR3 cannot be placed on it with certainty; the CDR3 is given as TCRdb lists it. The V call is TRBV7-9, the J call TRBJ1-4. Germline CDR1 and CDR2: SEHNR and FQNEAQ (reference sequence). The CDR3 comprises 16 residues, both ends counted. The CDR3 region is CASSLGRSATNEKLSL.

As for this clonotype: This CDR3 is missing its conserved last phenylalanine or tryptophan, likely due to a read error. No DNA is shown, since the ends of the CDR3 on it are uncertain; the CDR3 is the one TCRdb lists. CDR3 sequence reads: CASRGWDMNTGELFL. The chain couples TRBV12-3 or TRBV12-4 to TRBJ2-2; TRBD1, the table's D call, was not compared with the DNA. The CDR3 length equals 15 residues, ends included.

Details on this clonotype: One junction end does not reproduce the germline sequence, and a read error may be involved. The chain has TRBV7-8 and TRBJ2-7; either TRBD1 or TRBD2 may fit D (5 bases each). The CDR3 is 16 amino acids. CDR1 is SGHVS, CDR2 FQNEAQ, per germline. The CDR3 nucleotides are TGCGCCAACAGCGCCCCCCGGGGCCTCGCCATCTACGAGCAGTACTTC. It translates to CANSAPRGLAIYEQYF.

In the case of this clonotype: This sequence may be a read error, since a much larger clone differs from it by one base. This chain links TRBV10-3 with TRBJ2-1; perhaps D is TRBD1 or TRBD2 (7 bases each). CDR3 length: 14 amino acids. Germline lookup yields CDR1 ENHRY and CDR2 SYGVKD. In DNA form, the CDR3 reads TGTGCCATCGGGAGCGGGACAGCCCACAATGAGCGGTTCTTC. Translating it yields CAIGSGTAHNERFF.

To note about this clonotype: A read error may produce the germline difference seen at one junction end. This chain uses TRBV10-3 with TRBJ2-5; D unclear. The germline CDR1 and CDR2 sequences are ENHRY and SYGVKD. This CDR3 has 15 amino acids. Here the CDR3 DNA reads TGCGCCATCAGTGAGTCGGCTACCAGACGAGATACCCAGTACTTC. It encodes CAISESATRRDTQYF.

This clonotype was found many times. This sequence joins TRBV6-1 and TRBJ2-1; 10 positions match TRBD2. This CDR3 is built from 15 residues. Germline V gives CDR1 MNHNS, CDR2 SASEGT. The trim removed 4 bases at V and 6 bases at J, leaving 6 bases unmatched. CDR3 region: CASSASSGSSNEQFF. In nucleotides, the CDR3 is TGTGCCAGCAGTGCCTCTAGCGGGAGTAGCAATGAGCAGTTCTTC.

J is TRBJ2-3 and V is TRBV29-1; perhaps D is TRBD1 or TRBD2 (6 bases each). There are 13 residues in the CDR3. Germline CDR1 and CDR2: SQVTM and ANQGSEA. The CDR3 is CRIRRGATDTQYF. The CDR3 region has the DNA TGCAGAATACGGAGGGGGGCCACAGATACGCAGTATTTT.